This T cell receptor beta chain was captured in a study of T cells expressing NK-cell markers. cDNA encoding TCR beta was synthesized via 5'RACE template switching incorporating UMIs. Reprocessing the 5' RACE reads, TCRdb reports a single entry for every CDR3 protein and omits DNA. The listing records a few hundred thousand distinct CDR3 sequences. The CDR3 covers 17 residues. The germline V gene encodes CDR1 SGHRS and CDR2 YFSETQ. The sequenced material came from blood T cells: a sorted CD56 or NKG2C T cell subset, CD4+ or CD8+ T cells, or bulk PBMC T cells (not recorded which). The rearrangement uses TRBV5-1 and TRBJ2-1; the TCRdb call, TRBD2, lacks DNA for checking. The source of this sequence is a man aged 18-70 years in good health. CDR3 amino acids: CASSLIATSGSYNEQFF.